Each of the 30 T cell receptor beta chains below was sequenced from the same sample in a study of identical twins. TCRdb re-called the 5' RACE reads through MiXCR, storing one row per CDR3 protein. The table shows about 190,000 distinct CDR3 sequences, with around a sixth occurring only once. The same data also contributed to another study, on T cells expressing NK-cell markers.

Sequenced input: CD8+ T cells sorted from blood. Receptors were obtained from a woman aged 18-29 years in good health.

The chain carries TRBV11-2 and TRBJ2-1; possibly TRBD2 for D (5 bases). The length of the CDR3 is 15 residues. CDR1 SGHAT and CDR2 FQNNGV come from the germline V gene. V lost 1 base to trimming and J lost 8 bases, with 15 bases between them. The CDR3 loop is CASSLGTQVVDEQFF. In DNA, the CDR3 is TGTGCCAGCAGCTTAGGGACTCAAGTAGTGGATGAGCAGTTCTTC.

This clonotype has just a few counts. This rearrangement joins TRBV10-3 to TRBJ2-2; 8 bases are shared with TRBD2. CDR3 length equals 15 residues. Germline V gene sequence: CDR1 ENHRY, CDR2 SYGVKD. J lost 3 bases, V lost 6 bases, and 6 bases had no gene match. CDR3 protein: CAISRGGQDTGELFF. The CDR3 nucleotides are TGTGCCATCAGCCGGGGGGGTCAAGACACCGGGGAGCTGTTTTTT.

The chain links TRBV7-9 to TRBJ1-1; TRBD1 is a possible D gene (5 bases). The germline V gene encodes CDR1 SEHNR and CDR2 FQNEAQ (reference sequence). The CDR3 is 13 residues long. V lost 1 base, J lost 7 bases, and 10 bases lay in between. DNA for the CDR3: TGTGCCAGCAGCTTAGGACAGCCATTTGAAGCTTTCTTT. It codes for CASSLGQPFEAFF.

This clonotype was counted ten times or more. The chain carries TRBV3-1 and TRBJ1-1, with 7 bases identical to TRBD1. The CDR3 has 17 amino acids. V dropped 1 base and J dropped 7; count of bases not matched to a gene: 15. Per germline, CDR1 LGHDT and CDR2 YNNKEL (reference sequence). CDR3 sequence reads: CASSQVVYRGGFGEAFF. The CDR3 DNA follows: TGTGCCAGCAGCCAAGTTGTGTACAGGGGCGGGTTTGGTGAAGCTTTCTTT.

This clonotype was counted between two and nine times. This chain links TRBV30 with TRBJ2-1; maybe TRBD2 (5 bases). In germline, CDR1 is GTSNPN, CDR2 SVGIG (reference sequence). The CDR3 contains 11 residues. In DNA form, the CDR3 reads TGTGCGGGAGACGGCTACAATGAGCAGTTCTTC. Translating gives CAGDGYNEQFF.

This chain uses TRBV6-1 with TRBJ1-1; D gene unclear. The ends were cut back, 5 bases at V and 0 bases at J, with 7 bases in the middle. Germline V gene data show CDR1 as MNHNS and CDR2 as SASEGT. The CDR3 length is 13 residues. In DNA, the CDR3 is TGTGCCAGCAGTCTCTATATGAACACTGAAGCTTTCTTT. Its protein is CASSLYMNTEAFF.

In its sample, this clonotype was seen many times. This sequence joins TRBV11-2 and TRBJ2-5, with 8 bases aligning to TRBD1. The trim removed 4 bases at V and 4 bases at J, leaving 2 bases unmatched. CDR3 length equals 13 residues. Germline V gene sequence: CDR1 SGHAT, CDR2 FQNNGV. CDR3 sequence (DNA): TGTGCCAGCAGCTCAACAGGGGGAGAGACCCAGTACTTC. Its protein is CASSSTGGETQYF.

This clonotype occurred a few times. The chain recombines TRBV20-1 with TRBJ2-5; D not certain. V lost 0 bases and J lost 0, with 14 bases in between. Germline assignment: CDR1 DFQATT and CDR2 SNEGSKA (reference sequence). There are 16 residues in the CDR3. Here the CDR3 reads CSARDESVIYQETQYF. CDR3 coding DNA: TGCAGTGCTAGAGACGAGAGCGTTATCTACCAAGAGACCCAGTACTTC.

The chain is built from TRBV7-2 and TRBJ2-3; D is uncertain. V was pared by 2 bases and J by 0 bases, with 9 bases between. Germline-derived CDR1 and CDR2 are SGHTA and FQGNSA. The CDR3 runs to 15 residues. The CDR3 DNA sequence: TGTGCCAGCAGCTTATCCCCTGCTAGCACAGATACGCAGTATTTT. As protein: CASSLSPASTDTQYF.

The CDR3 coding sequence is TGTGCCAGCAGCCCACGGCGGGAGGGACAGGGGAACACTGAAGCTTTCTTT. Amino acids: CASSPRREGQGNTEAFF. This chain connects TRBV7-9 to TRBJ1-1; 9 bases match TRBD1. Germline trimming cut 5 bases from V and 1 base from J; bases unmatched to any gene: 11. The CDR3 has 17 amino acids. CDR1 and CDR2 from the germline V gene are SEHNR and FQNEAQ (reference sequence).

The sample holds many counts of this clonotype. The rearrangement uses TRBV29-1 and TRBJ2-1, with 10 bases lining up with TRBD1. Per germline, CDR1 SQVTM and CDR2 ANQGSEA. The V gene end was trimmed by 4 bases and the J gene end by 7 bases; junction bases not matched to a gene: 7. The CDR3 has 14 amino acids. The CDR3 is CSVVGQGLWNEQFF. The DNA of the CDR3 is TGCAGCGTTGTGGGACAGGGGTTGTGGAATGAGCAGTTCTTC.

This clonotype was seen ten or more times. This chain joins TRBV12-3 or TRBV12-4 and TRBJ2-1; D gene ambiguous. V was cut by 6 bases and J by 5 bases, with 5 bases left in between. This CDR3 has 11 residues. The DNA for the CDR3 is TGTGCCAGCAGCTTAAACAATGAGCAGTTCTTC. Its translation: CASSLNNEQFF.

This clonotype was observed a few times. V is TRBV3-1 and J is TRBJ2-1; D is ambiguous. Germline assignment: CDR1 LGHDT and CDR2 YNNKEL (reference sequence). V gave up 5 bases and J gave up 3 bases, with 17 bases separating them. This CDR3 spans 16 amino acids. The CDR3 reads CASSAVRLRNYNEQFF. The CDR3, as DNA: TGTGCCAGCAGCGCCGTTCGATTGCGGAACTACAATGAGCAGTTCTTC.

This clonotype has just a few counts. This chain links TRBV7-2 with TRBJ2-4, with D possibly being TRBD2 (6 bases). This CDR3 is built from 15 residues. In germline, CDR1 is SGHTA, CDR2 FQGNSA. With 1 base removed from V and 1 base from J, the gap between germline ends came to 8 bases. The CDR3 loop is CASSLGGVAKNIQYF. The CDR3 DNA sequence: TGTGCCAGCAGCTTAGGCGGGGTTGCCAAAAACATTCAGTACTTC.

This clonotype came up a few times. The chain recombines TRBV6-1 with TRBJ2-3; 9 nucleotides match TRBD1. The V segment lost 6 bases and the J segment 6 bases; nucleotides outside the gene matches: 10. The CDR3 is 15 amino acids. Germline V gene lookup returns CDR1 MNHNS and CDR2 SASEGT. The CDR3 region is CASSPGTGKGDTQYF. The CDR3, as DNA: TGTGCCAGCAGCCCCGGGACAGGGAAGGGGGATACGCAGTATTTT.

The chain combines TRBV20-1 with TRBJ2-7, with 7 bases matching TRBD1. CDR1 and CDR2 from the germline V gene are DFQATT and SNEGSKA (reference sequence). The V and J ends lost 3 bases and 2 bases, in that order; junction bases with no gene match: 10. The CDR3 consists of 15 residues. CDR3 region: CSARSRDSVTYEQYF. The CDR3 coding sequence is TGCAGTGCTAGGAGCAGGGACAGCGTAACCTACGAGCAGTACTTC.

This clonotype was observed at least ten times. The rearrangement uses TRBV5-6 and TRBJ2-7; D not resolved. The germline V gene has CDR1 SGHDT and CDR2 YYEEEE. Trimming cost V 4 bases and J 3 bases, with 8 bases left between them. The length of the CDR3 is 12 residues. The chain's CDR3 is CASSPSGYEQYF. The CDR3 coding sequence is TGTGCCAGCAGCCCATCGGGCTACGAGCAGTACTTC. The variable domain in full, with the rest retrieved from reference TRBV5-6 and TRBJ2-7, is DAGVTQSPTHLIKTRGQQVTLRCSPKSGHDTVSWYQQALGQGPQFIFQYYEEEERQRGNFPDRFSGHQFPNYSSELNVNALLLGDSALYLCASSPSGYEQYFGPGTRLTVT.

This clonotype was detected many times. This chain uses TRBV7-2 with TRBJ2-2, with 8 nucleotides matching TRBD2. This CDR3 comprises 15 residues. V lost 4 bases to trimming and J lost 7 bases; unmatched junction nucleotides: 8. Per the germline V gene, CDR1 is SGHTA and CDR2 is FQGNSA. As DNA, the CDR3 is TGTGCCAGCAGCTCCCTAGCGGGTCCAGGCGGGGAGCTGTTTTTT. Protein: CASSSLAGPGGELFF. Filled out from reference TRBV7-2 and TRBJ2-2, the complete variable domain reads GAGVSQSPSNKVTEKGKDVELRCDPISGHTALYWYRQSLGQGLEFLIYFQGNSAPDKSGLPSDRFSAERTGGSVSTLTIQRTQQEDSAVYLCASSSLAGPGGELFFGEGSRLTVL.

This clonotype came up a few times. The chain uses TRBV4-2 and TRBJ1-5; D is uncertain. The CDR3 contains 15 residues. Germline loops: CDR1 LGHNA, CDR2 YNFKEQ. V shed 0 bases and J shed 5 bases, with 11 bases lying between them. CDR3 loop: CASSQERDKYQPQHF. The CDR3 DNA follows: TGTGCCAGCAGCCAAGAAAGGGATAAATATCAGCCCCAGCATTTT.

The CDR3 is CASSLVASGSTDTQYF. CDR3 DNA sequence: TGCGCCAGCAGCTTGGTCGCTAGCGGGAGCACAGATACGCAGTATTTT. The chain uses TRBV5-1 and TRBJ2-3; 8 bases align to TRBD2. CDR3 size: 16 residues. The V gene's germline CDR1 is SGHRS and CDR2 YFSETQ. Trimming removed 0 bases from V and 0 bases from J; junction bases left unmatched: 3.

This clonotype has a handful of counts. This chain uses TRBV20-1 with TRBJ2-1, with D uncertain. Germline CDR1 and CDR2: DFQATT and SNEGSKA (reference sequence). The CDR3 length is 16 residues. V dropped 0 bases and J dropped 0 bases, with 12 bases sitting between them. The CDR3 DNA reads TGCAGTGCTAGAGATGGTAGTGGGTACTCCTACAATGAGCAGTTCTTC. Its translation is CSARDGSGYSYNEQFF.

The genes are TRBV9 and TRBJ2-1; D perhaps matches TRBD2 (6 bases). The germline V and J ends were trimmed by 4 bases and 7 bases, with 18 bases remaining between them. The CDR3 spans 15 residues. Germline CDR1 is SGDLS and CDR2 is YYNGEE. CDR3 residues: CASSTAGTVMNEQFF. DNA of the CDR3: TGTGCCAGCAGCACTGCCGGGACTGTCATGAATGAGCAGTTCTTC.

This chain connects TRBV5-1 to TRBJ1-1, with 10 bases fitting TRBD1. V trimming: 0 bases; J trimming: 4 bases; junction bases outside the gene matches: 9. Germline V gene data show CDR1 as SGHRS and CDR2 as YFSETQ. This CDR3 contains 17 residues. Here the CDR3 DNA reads TGCGCCAGCAGCTTGGTCGGGACAGGGGTGTATGGCACTGAAGCTTTCTTT. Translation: CASSLVGTGVYGTEAFF. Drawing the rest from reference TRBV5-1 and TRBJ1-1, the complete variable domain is KAGVTQTPRYLIKTRGQQVTLSCSPISGHRSVSWYQQTPGQGLQFLFEYFSETQRNKGNFPGRFSGRQFSNSRSEMNVSTLELGDSALYLCASSLVGTGVYGTEAFFGQGTRLTVV.

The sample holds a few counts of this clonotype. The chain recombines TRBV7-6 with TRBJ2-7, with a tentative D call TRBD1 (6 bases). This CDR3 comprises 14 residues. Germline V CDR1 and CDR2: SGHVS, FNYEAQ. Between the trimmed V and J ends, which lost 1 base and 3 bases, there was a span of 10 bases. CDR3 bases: TGTGCCAGCAGCTTAGACAGGGCCGACTACGAGCAGTACTTC. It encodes CASSLDRADYEQYF. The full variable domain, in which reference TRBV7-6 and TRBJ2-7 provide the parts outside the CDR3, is GAGVSQSPRYKVTKRGQDVALRCDPISGHVSLYWYRQALGQGPEFLTYFNYEAQQDKSGLPNDRFSAERPEGSISTLTIQRTEQRDSAMYRCASSLDRADYEQYFGPGTRLTVT.

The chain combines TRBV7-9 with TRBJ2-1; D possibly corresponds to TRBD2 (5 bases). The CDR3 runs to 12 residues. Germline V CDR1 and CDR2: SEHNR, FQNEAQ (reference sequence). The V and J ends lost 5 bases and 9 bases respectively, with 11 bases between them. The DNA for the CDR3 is TGTGCCAGCAGCCGGACCGAGGGTGAGCAGTTCTTC. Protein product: CASSRTEGEQFF.

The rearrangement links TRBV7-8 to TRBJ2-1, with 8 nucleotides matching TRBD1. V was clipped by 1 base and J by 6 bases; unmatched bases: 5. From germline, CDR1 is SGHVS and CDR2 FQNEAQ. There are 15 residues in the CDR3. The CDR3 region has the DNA TGTGCCAGCAGCTTAGAGACAGGGGCGGGCAATGAGCAGTTCTTC. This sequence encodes CASSLETGAGNEQFF.

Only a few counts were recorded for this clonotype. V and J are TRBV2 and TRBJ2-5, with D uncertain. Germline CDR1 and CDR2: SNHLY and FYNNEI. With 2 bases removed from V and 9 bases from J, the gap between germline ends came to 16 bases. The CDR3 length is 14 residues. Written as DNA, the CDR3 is TGTGCCAGCAGTGAACCGGACGGCGAGAGACCCCAGTACTTC. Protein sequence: CASSEPDGERPQYF.

The CDR3 DNA follows: TGTGCCAGCAGCTGGGGGTCACGGGGGATGAACACTGAAGCTTTCTTT. Residues: CASSWGSRGMNTEAFF. The rearrangement joins TRBV5-6 to TRBJ1-1; maybe TRBD1 (5 bases). V lost 3 bases, J lost 0 bases, and 15 bases lay in between. This CDR3 spans 16 amino acids. CDR1 and CDR2 from the germline V gene are SGHDT and YYEEEE.

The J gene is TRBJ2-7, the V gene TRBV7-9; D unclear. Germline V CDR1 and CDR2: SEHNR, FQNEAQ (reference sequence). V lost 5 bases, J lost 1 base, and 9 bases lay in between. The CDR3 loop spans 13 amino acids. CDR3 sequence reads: CASSPEVSYEQYF. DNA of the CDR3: TGTGCCAGCAGCCCTGAGGTATCCTACGAGCAGTACTTC. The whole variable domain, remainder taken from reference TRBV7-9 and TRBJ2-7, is DTGVSQNPRHKITKRGQNVTFRCDPISEHNRLYWYRQTLGQGPEFLTYFQNEAQLEKSRLLSDRFSAERPKGSFSTLEIQRTEQGDSAMYLCASSPEVSYEQYFGPGTRLTVT.

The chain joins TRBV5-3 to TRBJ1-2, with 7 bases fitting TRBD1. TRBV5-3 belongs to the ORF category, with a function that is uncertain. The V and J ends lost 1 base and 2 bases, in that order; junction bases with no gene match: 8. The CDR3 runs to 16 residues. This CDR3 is CARSLQGERLNYGYTF. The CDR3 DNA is TGTGCCAGAAGCTTGCAGGGGGAGAGATTAAACTATGGCTACACCTTC.